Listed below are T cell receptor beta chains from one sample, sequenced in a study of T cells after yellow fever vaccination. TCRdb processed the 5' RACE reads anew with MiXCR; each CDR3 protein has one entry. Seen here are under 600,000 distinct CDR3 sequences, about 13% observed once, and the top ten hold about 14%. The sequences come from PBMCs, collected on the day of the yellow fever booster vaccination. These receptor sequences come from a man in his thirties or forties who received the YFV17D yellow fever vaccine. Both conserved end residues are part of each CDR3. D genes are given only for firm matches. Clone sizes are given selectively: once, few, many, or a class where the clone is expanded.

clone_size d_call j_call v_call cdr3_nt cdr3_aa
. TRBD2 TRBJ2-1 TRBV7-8 TGTGCCAGCAGCCATCCGGGACTAGCGGGAGTTGAGCAGTTCTTC CASSHPGLAGVEQFF
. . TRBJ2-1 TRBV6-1 TGTGCCAGCAGTGAAGCAAGAGGGGGTGAGCAGTTCTTC CASSEARGGEQFF
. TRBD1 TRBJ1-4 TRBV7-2 TGTGCCAGCAGCTCAGGGGGCGGTGGTAATGAAAAACTGTTTTTT CASSSGGGGNEKLFF
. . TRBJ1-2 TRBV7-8 TGTGCCAGCAGATTACTACAGGGAGGGGATGGCTACACCTTC CASRLLQGGDGYTF
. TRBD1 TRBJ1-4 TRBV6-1 TGTGCCAGCAGGAAACAGGGGGCGAATGGAAAACTGTTTTTT CASRKQGANGKLFF
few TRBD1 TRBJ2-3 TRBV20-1 TGCAGTGCCGAGGGTGGGACTCGGACAGGGGCTCCAGATACGCAGTATTTT CSAEGGTRTGAPDTQYF
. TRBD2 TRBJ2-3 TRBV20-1 TGCAGTGCTAGTCCCCGAGCGGGAACCACAGATACGCAGTATTTT CSASPRAGTTDTQYF
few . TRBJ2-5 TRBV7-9 TGTGCCAGCAGCTTCGTCGGGAGTACGGAGACCCAGTACTTC CASSFVGSTETQYF
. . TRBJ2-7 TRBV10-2 TGCGCCAGCAATAGGGTTCCAGGGGGGGACGAGCAGTACTTC CASNRVPGGDEQYF
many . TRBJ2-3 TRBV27 TGTGCCAGCAGTTGGGGGGATACGCAGTATTTT CASSWGDTQYF
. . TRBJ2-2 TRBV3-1 TGTGCCAGCAGCCAAGATCTGATCGGGCGGGAGGAGCTGTTTTTT CASSQDLIGREELFF
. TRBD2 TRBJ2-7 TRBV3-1 TGTGCCAGCAGCCTACTAGCGGAGTCCTACGAGCAGTACTTC CASSLLAESYEQYF
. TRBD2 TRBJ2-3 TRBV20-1 TGCAGTGCTAGAAAACTAGCGTACTACACAGATACGCAGTATTTT CSARKLAYYTDTQYF
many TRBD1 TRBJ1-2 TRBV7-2 TGTGCCAGCAGCAAGACAGGGATCGGCTACACCTTC CASSKTGIGYTF
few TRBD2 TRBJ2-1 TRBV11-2 TGTGCCAGCAGCTTAGGAAAGCGGGAGGGCCAAGGTGAGCAGTTCTTC CASSLGKREGQGEQFF
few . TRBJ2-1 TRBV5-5 TGTGCCAGCAGCCTCACGGGGCTGCTTTCGTTCTTC CASSLTGLLSFF
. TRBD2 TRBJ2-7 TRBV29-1 TGCAGCGTTGGGGAGGGGCCCTACGAGCAGTACTTC CSVGEGPYEQYF
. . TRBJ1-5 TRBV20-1 TGCAGTGGCAGTAAGAGGGAGACTCAGCCCCAGCATTTT CSGSKRETQPQHF
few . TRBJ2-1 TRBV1 TGCACCAGCAGCCAAGAGGGTGAAACTCTGAGCTCCTACAATGAGCAGTTCTTC CTSSQEGETLSSYNEQFF
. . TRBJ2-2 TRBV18 TGTGCCAGCTCACACGCCCACGGGGAGCTGTTTTTT CASSHAHGELFF
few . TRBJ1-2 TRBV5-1 TGCGCCAGCAGCTTGGATCGCTATGGCTACACCTTC CASSLDRYGYTF
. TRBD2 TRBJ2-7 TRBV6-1 TGTGCCAGCAGGGGGAAAGGACTAGCGGGAGCCGAGCAGTACTTC CASRGKGLAGAEQYF
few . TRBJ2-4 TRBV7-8 TGTGCCAGCAGCTTAGGTTTCGCGGGAAGGGACATTCAGTACTTC CASSLGFAGRDIQYF
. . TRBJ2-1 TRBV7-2 TGTGCCAGCAGCTTAGTCGCAGCGCAAGATACCTACAATGAGCAGTTCTTC CASSLVAAQDTYNEQFF
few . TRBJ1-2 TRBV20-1 TGCAGTGCTAGAGAGGGGTCACGCGGCTACACCTTC CSAREGSRGYTF
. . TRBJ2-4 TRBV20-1 TGCAGTGCTAGAGATGCCCGTTCTTCGAACATTCAGTACTTC CSARDARSSNIQYF
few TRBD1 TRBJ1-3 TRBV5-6 TGTGCCAGCAGCTACGGGACAGGGGGTATCGGGTCTGGAAACACCATATATTTT CASSYGTGGIGSGNTIYF
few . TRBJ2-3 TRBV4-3 TGCGCCAGCAGCCAGGGGGGGGCATCCACAGATACGCAGTATTTT CASSQGGASTDTQYF
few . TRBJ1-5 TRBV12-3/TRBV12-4 TGTGCCAGCAGTTCAACAAGCAATCAGCCCCAGCATTTT CASSSTSNQPQHF
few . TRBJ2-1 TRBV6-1 TGTGCCAGCAGTGAAGTCGGCTACTACAATTACAATGAGCAGTTCTTC CASSEVGYYNYNEQFF
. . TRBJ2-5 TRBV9 TGTGCCAGCAGCCCAGGCGGGACTCAACAAGAGACCCAGTACTTC CASSPGGTQQETQYF
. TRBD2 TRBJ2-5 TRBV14 TGTGCCAGCAGCTCGAGCGGGAGGGCCACCGGACGACAAGAGACCCAGTACTTC CASSSSGRATGRQETQYF
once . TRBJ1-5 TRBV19 TGTGCCAGTAGCCAGGGTTATTCAAGCAATCAGCCCCAGCATTTT CASSQGYSSNQPQHF
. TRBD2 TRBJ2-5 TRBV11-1 TGTGCCAGCAGCCGCGGGACTAGCGGGAGTTACCTCCAAGAGACCCAGTACTTC CASSRGTSGSYLQETQYF
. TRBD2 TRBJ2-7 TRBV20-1 TGCAGTGCCCAGTATGGCGGGAGTGGTACCTACGAGCAGTACTTC CSAQYGGSGTYEQYF
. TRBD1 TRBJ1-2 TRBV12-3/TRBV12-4 TGTGCCAGCAGTTTAGACGGGGGACAGCCCTATGGCTACACCTTC CASSLDGGQPYGYTF
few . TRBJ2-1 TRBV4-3 TGCGCCAGCAGCCAAAGCTCTGTCTGGGGAGCGGAGCAGTTCTTC CASSQSSVWGAEQFF
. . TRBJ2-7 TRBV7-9 TGTGCCAGCAGCATTAGTGAATCCTACGAGCAGTACTTC CASSISESYEQYF
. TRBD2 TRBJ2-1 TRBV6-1 TGTGCCAGCACCTCTAATTGGGCAGCGGGAGTGGAGCAGTTCTTC CASTSNWAAGVEQFF